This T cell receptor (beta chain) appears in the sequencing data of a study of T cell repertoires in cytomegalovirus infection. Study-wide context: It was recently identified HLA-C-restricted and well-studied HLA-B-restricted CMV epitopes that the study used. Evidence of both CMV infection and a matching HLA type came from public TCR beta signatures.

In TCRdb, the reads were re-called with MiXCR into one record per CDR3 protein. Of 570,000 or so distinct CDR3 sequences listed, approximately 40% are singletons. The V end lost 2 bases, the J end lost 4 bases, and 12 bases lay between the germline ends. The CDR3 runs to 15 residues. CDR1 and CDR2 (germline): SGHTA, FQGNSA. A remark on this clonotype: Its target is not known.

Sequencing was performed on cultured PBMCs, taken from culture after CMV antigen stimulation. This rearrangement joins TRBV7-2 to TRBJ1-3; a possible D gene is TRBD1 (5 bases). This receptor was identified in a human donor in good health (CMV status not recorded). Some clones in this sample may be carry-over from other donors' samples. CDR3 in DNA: TGTGCCAGCAGCTTAAGTTGGGGCGCCGGAAACACCATATATTTT. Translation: CASSLSWGAGNTIYF.